This TCR beta chain was found in a study of blood T cell repertoires in COVID-19 (dated by TCRdb to the early 2020s). Turning to the overall study: Collaborator samples came from the United States, Italy and Spain and covered acute and convalescent phases of COVID-19. The material from the prospective study consisted of cDNA or gDNA derived from T cells, B-cell-depleted T cells, or PBMCs. Subjects who had been exposed to COVID-19, were actively infected with it, or had recovered from it provided the deeply sampled blood TCRbeta repertoires that made up the dataset. The repertoires were released in a freely available public database intended as a resource for research on the immune response to SARS-CoV-2. The samples were drawn from the first 160 participants of the ongoing ImmuneRACE study and from more than 1,000 subjects provided by 6 global collaborators. A de-identified subject ID, COVID-19 status, age in years and sex were almost always included in the sample metadata. Where available, HLA class I and class II types were taken from metadata supplied by the sample provider and were not determined by assay-based typing.

In the prospective study, participants were roughly 18 to 100 years old, resided in about two dozen geographic areas of the United States, and were enrolled through a virtual design. To assign participants to cohorts, the prospective study relied on clinical history that participants themselves reported in a screening survey and a study questionnaire. In the prospective study, whole blood, serum and a nasopharyngeal or oropharyngeal swab were collected from each participant by mobile phlebotomists. Over a roughly two-month period, participants in the prospective study had the option of providing additional blood draws and questionnaires. Prospective study blood samples were shipped either frozen or at room temperature before DNA extraction. Points on this clone: It lacks a known antigen. Base qualities are missing; no much larger clone stands one base away.

V is cut by 5 bases and J by 0 bases, and the space between the germline ends is 19 bases. The germline V gene sets CDR1 to SGHVS and CDR2 to FNYEAQ. From cysteine to phenylalanine, the CDR3 is 17 amino acids long. Only the CDR3 DNA stays, 51 bases, in frame from base 1. What the study reported, not specific to this receptor: Clinical and demographic metadata were provided uncurated, with the amount varying by source and participant.

TCRbeta CDR3 regions were amplified from genomic DNA by means of the immunoSEQ Assay, a bias-controlled multiplex PCR. Per the authors' processing: The number of nucleated cells in each sample was estimated from the amplification of reference gene primers within the assay. Sequence reads were collapsed and filtered to measure the absolute abundance of every unique TCRbeta CDR3 rearrangement. Productive Simpson clonality was computed per sample as the square root of Simpson's diversity index over productive rearrangements. TCRdb carries this immuneACCESS record with in-frame sequences only. Its versions omit some clonotypes, under half of them owing to an unresolved V gene in the studies checked, with the rest unexplained. D and trimming were read from the DNA, whereas the V and J calls and clone size are those reported in that table. Present in this sample are over 250,000 clones, 80% to 90% of which were seen just once. The ten most abundant clones make up around 4.1% of the sample.

Sequenced material: PBMCs or T cells enriched from blood (not recorded which). The chain is made from TRBV7-6 and TRBJ1-1, with TRBD1 perhaps the D gene, on 5 matching bases. The sequence derives from a man aged 30 to 45 with acute COVID-19. The DNA reads as follows: TGTGCCAGCAGCCCTCGCGGGGCGCCGGGTGTGAACACTGAAGCTTTCTTT. Translation gives CASSPRGAPGVNTEAFF.